Presented here are 8 T cell receptor beta chains from one specimen sequenced in a study of cytotoxic CD8 clonotypes in ibrutinib-treated CLL. Assay: immunoSEQ multiplex PCR; the TCRdb copy retains only in-frame clones and omits some. This table has roughly 160,000 clones, roughly 80% appearing once. The starting material was PBMCs, obtained after 24 months of ibrutinib treatment. The receptor set was obtained from a human donor with chronic lymphocytic leukemia.

This clone was seen just once. The chain uses TRBV6-6 and TRBJ1-3; D unresolved. V lost 5 bases, J lost 0 bases, and 11 bases lay in between. There are 15 residues in the CDR3. Germline-derived CDR1 and CDR2 are MNHNY and SVGAGI (reference sequence). CDR3 amino acids: CASSKTESSGNTIYF. In nucleotides, the CDR3 is TGTGCCAGCAGTAAAACTGAGAGCTCTGGAAACACCATATATTTT.

This chain joins TRBV6-1 and TRBJ1-5; D remains ambiguous. Germline CDR1 is MNHNS and CDR2 is SASEGT. CDR3 size: 12 residues. V was clipped by 4 bases and J by 10 bases, with 11 bases between them. The CDR3 here is CASSGVRGPQHF. For the CDR3, the DNA is TGTGCCAGCAGTGGTGTGCGAGGACCCCAGCATTTT.

This clone was found once. The CDR3 is CASSLAGYQETQYF. The CDR3 coding sequence is TGTGCCAGCAGCTTAGCGGGATACCAAGAGACCCAGTACTTC. This chain uses TRBV7-2 with TRBJ2-5, with D hard to call. The length of the CDR3 is 14 residues. Germline V lookup: CDR1 SGHTA, CDR2 FQGNSA. With 0 bases removed from V and 0 bases from J, the gap between germline ends came to 5 bases.

V and J are TRBV5-6 and TRBJ2-7; D may be TRBD1 or TRBD2 (6 bases each). CDR1 is SGHDT and CDR2 is YYEEEE in the germline V gene. The V end lost 5 bases, the J end lost 3 bases, and 12 bases lay between the germline ends. The CDR3 extends over 13 amino acids. The CDR3 sequence is CASSSRGLYEQYF. The CDR3, as DNA: TGTGCCAGCAGTTCCAGGGGACTCTACGAGCAGTACTTC.

The chain joins TRBV25-1 to TRBJ2-3, with TRBD2 matching over 9 bases. There are 17 residues in the CDR3. Germline loops: CDR1 MGHDK, CDR2 SYGVNS. J was trimmed by 8 bases and V by 2 bases; bases with no gene match: 14. As DNA, the CDR3 is TGTGCCAGCAGTGAAGCCGAAGCGGGGGGCCCCCGTGGTACGCAGTATTTT. It translates to CASSEAEAGGPRGTQYF. Using reference TRBV25-1 and TRBJ2-3 for the parts outside the CDR3, the full variable domain is EADIYQTPRYLVIGTGKKITLECSQTMGHDKMYWYQQDPGMELHLIHYSYGVNSTEKGDLSSESTVSRIRTEHFPLTLESARPSHTSQYLCASSEAEAGGPRGTQYFGPGTRLTVL.

This CDR3 reads CASSYGFDVEAFF. The CDR3 nucleotides are TGTGCCAGCAGCTATGGGTTTGATGTTGAAGCTTTCTTT. The rearrangement joins TRBV6-5 to TRBJ1-1; D unresolved. The germline gives CDR1 MNHEY, CDR2 SVGAGI. The CDR3 contains 13 residues. V lost 6 bases, J lost 7 bases, and 15 bases lay in between.

In this sample, this clone turned up once. The genes are TRBV12-5 and TRBJ1-3, with a possible D match to TRBD1 (5 bases). Germline assignment: CDR1 LGHNT and CDR2 FRNRAP. The CDR3 has 15 residues. The V end lost 2 bases, the J end lost 2 bases, and 10 bases lay between the germline ends. The DNA of the CDR3 is TGTGCTAGTGGTTTGCAAGACAGCCCTGGAAACACCATATATTTT. As protein: CASGLQDSPGNTIYF.

The chain has TRBV14 and TRBJ2-5, with D possibly called TRBD1 or TRBD2 (5 bases each). The CDR3 has 12 amino acids. V lost 3 bases to trimming and J lost 7 bases, with 9 bases between them. Germline lookup yields CDR1 SGHDN and CDR2 FVKESK. The chain's CDR3 is CASSHGTGTQYF. The CDR3 nucleotides are TGTGCCAGCAGCCACGGGACGGGGACCCAGTACTTC.